The 26 T cell receptor beta chains listed next were all sequenced from one sample in a study of T cell responses to AZD1222 COVID-19 vaccine. The data were produced by immunoSEQ multiplex PCR, yet TCRdb's version contains in-frame clones alone and is incomplete. The repertoire holds fewer than 110,000 clones, about 93% seen once, with 20% to 25% in the top ten. Specimen: peripheral blood, collected on day 0 of AZD1222 vaccination. These receptors all come from an adult in good health.

The rearrangement uses TRBV6-2 or TRBV6-3 and TRBJ2-5, with TRBD1 identical over 10 bases. The germline V gene encodes CDR1 MNHEY and CDR2 SVGEGT. The CDR3 spans 16 residues. The ends lost 5 bases at V and 4 bases at J; junction bases unmatched: 10. In DNA form, the CDR3 reads TGTGCCAGCAGTCTCCGACAGGGGGCGATCTTAGAGACCCAGTACTTC. Translation: CASSLRQGAILETQYF.

The chain joins TRBV3-1 (or the pseudogene TRBV3-2) to TRBJ2-4; D may be TRBD2 (6 bases). This CDR3 is built from 17 residues. The ends were cut back, 0 bases at V and 3 bases at J, with 15 bases in the middle. From germline, CDR1 is LGHDT and CDR2 YNNKEL (reference sequence). In nucleotides, the CDR3 is TGTGCCAGCAGCCAAGAACTAGCTCGTCGCGGCAAAAACATTCAGTACTTC. Translated, it gives CASSQELARRGKNIQYF.

The chain uses TRBV7-9 and TRBJ1-3, with D possibly TRBD1 on 5 matching bases. The CDR3 is 18 residues long. Germline V gene data show CDR1 as SEHNR and CDR2 as FQNEAQ (reference sequence). Trimming cost V 0 bases and J 0 bases, with 15 bases left between them. In nucleotides, the CDR3 is TGTGCCAGCAGCTTAGCGCAGGGACGCACAACCTCTGGAAACACCATATATTTT. Translated, it gives CASSLAQGRTTSGNTIYF.

CDR3 in amino acids: CASSYPRLAGEETQYF. CDR3 nucleotides: TGTGCCAGCAGTTACCCGAGACTAGCGGGCGAGGAGACCCAGTACTTC. This rearrangement joins TRBV6-2 or TRBV6-3 to TRBJ2-5, with 10 bases fitting TRBD2. This CDR3 spans 16 amino acids. Germline V CDR1 and CDR2: MNHEY, SVGEGT. J was trimmed by 5 bases and V by 2 bases; bases with no gene match: 8.

V and J are TRBV2 and TRBJ1-5, with D perhaps TRBD1 (5 bases). The CDR3 length is 12 residues. CDR1 is SNHLY, CDR2 FYNNEI, per germline. V shed 10 bases and J shed 5 bases, with 12 bases lying between them. The CDR3 is CATGRRDQPQHF. CDR3 nucleotides: TGTGCCACGGGGCGTCGGGATCAGCCCCAGCATTTT.

In the case of this clone: This CDR3 is also generated by other DNA sequences in the sample. The genes are TRBV19 and TRBJ1-1; possibly TRBD1 for D (5 bases). The CDR3 runs 14 residues. The germline V and J ends were trimmed by 4 bases and 1 base, with 10 bases remaining between them. CDR1 and CDR2 (germline): LNHDA, SQIVND (reference sequence). The CDR3 loop is CASSTGTENTEAFF. The CDR3 nucleotides are TGTGCCAGTAGTACAGGGACGGAGAACACTGAAGCTTTCTTT.

J is TRBJ1-2 and V is TRBV30; D is ambiguous. Germline-derived CDR1 and CDR2 are GTSNPN and SVGIG (reference sequence). This CDR3 is 14 amino acids long. Trimming stripped 0 bases from V and 7 bases from J, with 15 bases between. CDR3: CAWSVVMDWGGYTF. The CDR3 DNA reads TGTGCCTGGAGTGTTGTTATGGATTGGGGTGGCTACACCTTC.

This chain links TRBV29-1 with TRBJ1-2, with a weak D call TRBD1 (5 bases). This CDR3 has 13 residues. Trimming shortened V by 2 bases and J by 5 bases, and 12 bases separated the two germline ends. Per germline, CDR1 SQVTM and CDR2 ANQGSEA. CDR3 sequence (DNA): TGCAGCGTTGAAATGGACACTAGGTATGGCTACACCTTC. Its translation: CSVEMDTRYGYTF.

The V gene is TRBV7-6, the J gene TRBJ1-1; no clear D. The CDR3 runs to 15 residues. CDR1 and CDR2 from the germline V gene are SGHVS and FNYEAQ. V shed 2 bases and J shed 4 bases, with 14 bases lying between them. The CDR3 is CASSLRGEAGTEAFF. The CDR3 nucleotides read TGTGCCAGCAGCTTAAGAGGTGAGGCGGGCACTGAAGCTTTCTTT.

The chain joins TRBV5-8 to TRBJ1-3; 7 bases are shared with TRBD1. Germline trimming cut 3 bases from V and 0 bases from J; bases unmatched to any gene: 3. Germline V lookup: CDR1 SGHTS, CDR2 YDEGEE. The length of the CDR3 is 15 residues. CDR3 region: CASSWGQNSGNTIYF. CDR3 nucleotide sequence: TGTGCCAGCAGCTGGGGACAGAACTCTGGAAACACCATATATTTT.

This clone was recorded once. The chain combines TRBV14 with TRBJ2-1; a weak D match, TRBD2 (5 bases). The CDR3 sequence is 13 residues long. Trimming left V 9 bases short and J 16 bases short, with 25 bases between. Germline V CDR1 and CDR2: SGHDN, FVKESK. The CDR3 DNA reads TGTGCCAGGGGCCTACTAGAGATGGGCGTAGGTTTCTTC. Its protein is CARGLLEMGVGFF.

The CDR3 loop reads CASSIGVLPQHF. CDR3 coding DNA: TGTGCCAGTAGTATCGGGGTACTGCCCCAGCATTTT. This chain connects TRBV19 to TRBJ1-5; D unclear. CDR1 is LNHDA and CDR2 is SQIVND in the germline V gene (reference sequence). V was pared by 3 bases and J by 9 bases, with 9 bases between. The CDR3 is 12 residues long.

This sequence joins TRBV2 and TRBJ2-7, with D possibly called TRBD1 or TRBD2 (5 bases each). Trimming took off 4 bases at V and 2 bases at J, with 12 bases between the two ends. The germline CDR1 and CDR2 sequences are SNHLY and FYNNEI. CDR3 length equals 14 residues. CDR3 sequence (DNA): TGTGCCAGCAGTGGAGGGGCCGTCCCCTACGAGCAGTACTTC. This codes for CASSGGAVPYEQYF.

The chain couples TRBV30 to TRBJ1-6; no clear D. Trimming pared 2 bases from V and 0 bases from J, leaving 11 bases between. The germline gives CDR1 GTSNPN, CDR2 SVGIG (reference sequence). The length of the CDR3 is 16 residues. CDR3 loop: CAWSRTSGSYNSPLHF. The CDR3 region has the DNA TGTGCCTGGAGTCGTACTAGCGGCTCCTATAATTCACCCCTCCACTTT.

The chain couples TRBV3-1 (or the pseudogene TRBV3-2) to TRBJ2-1; no firm D call. Germline V gives CDR1 LGHDT, CDR2 YNNKEL (reference sequence). Trimming stripped 1 base from V and 10 bases from J, with 8 bases between. CDR3 length: 12 amino acids. CDR3 amino acids: CASSQALREQFF. The DNA for the CDR3 is TGTGCCAGCAGCCAAGCACTACGGGAGCAGTTCTTC.

The rearrangement joins TRBV10-3 to TRBJ2-5; D call uncertain. This CDR3 spans 13 amino acids. The germline V gene has CDR1 ENHRY and CDR2 SYGVKD. V shed 8 bases and J shed 2 bases, with 12 bases lying between them. CDR3 sequence reads: CAIGRRQQETQYF. The CDR3 nucleotides read TGTGCCATCGGACGGAGACAACAAGAGACCCAGTACTTC.

This clone appeared once. V usage is TRBV29-1 and J usage is TRBJ1-2, with D tentatively TRBD1 (6 bases). V lost 4 bases and J 2 bases, leaving 14 bases between the germline ends. The CDR3 extends over 14 amino acids. In germline, CDR1 is SQVTM, CDR2 ANQGSEA. The CDR3 loop reads CSVANHGQNYGYTF. The CDR3 coding sequence is TGCAGCGTTGCTAACCACGGACAGAACTATGGCTACACCTTC.

The chain carries TRBV6-2 or TRBV6-3 and TRBJ1-1; D gene unclear. The V and J ends lost 1 base and 5 bases respectively, with 20 bases between them. The CDR3 is 17 amino acids. Germline-derived CDR1 and CDR2 are MNHEY and SVGEGT. The CDR3 reads CASSYLWAQDGRTEAFF. In DNA, the CDR3 is TGTGCCAGCAGTTACTTGTGGGCGCAGGACGGGAGGACTGAAGCTTTCTTT.

The V gene is TRBV5-4, the J gene TRBJ1-2; D uncertain. The CDR3 contains 13 residues. Germline values: CDR1 SGHNT, CDR2 YYREEE (reference sequence). The V and J ends lost 4 bases and 4 bases respectively, with 11 bases between them. For the CDR3, the DNA is TGTGCCAGCAGCCCAGGCACCTTCTATGGCTACACCTTC. This encodes CASSPGTFYGYTF.

The chain is built from TRBV4-1 and TRBJ2-2; TRBD1 agrees at 8 bases. The CDR3 sequence is 15 residues long. Per the germline V gene, CDR1 is MGHRA and CDR2 is YSYEKL. Trimming removed 5 bases from V and 4 bases from J; junction bases left unmatched: 6. CDR3 nucleotides: TGCGCCAGCAGCTTTCAGGGGGCGAGCACCGGGGAGCTGTTTTTT. Translation gives CASSFQGASTGELFF.

CDR3 amino acids: CASSQDWSGRQETQYF. CDR3 sequence (DNA): TGCGCCAGCAGCCAAGATTGGTCGGGAAGGCAAGAGACCCAGTACTTC. The chain employs TRBV4-3 and TRBJ2-5; D may be TRBD2 (5 bases). The CDR3 consists of 16 residues. V shed 0 bases and J shed 2 bases, with 13 bases lying between them. Germline CDR1 reads LGHNA; CDR2 reads YSLEER.

This chain links TRBV30 with TRBJ1-5; tentatively, D is TRBD1 (6 bases). CDR3 length: 13 amino acids. V was cut by 5 bases and J by 6 bases, with 14 bases left in between. In germline, CDR1 is GTSNPN, CDR2 SVGIG (reference sequence). DNA for the CDR3: TGTGCCTGGGGCATCGCAGGGGCTCAGCCCCAGCATTTT. As protein: CAWGIAGAQPQHF.

The CDR3 protein is CASSLGQVGYTF. For the CDR3, the DNA is TGCGCCAGCAGCCTTGGACAGGTGGGCTACACCTTC. V and J are TRBV5-1 and TRBJ1-2, with 7 bases identical to TRBD1. Germline lookup yields CDR1 SGHRS and CDR2 YFSETQ. This CDR3 comprises 12 residues. With 4 bases clipped from V and 8 bases from J, the junction kept 5 bases outside the gene matches.

This chain links TRBV7-2 with TRBJ2-5, with 11 bases lining up with TRBD2. Germline values: CDR1 SGHTA, CDR2 FQGNSA. J was trimmed by 3 bases and V by 2 bases; bases with no gene match: 2. The CDR3 loop spans 15 amino acids. In DNA, the CDR3 is TGTGCCAGCAGCTTATTAGCGGGGGGGAAAGAGACCCAGTACTTC. Translating gives CASSLLAGGKETQYF.

The chain combines TRBV4-3 with TRBJ2-7; TRBD1 might be the D (5 bases). The germline V and J ends were trimmed by 0 bases and 3 bases, with 6 bases remaining between them. The CDR3 runs to 13 residues. Germline CDR1 and CDR2: LGHNA and YSLEER. The CDR3 coding sequence is TGCGCCAGCAGCCAAGATCAGGGCTACGAGCAGTACTTC. Its translation is CASSQDQGYEQYF.

The chain employs TRBV11-3 and TRBJ1-1; D possibly corresponds to TRBD1 (6 bases). Germline CDR1 is SGHNT and CDR2 is YENEEA. V shed 5 bases and J shed 5 bases, with 15 bases lying between them. CDR3 size: 14 residues. In DNA, the CDR3 is TGTGCCAGCAGCCCACAGGGAGTCGGGACTGAAGCTTTCTTT. It translates to CASSPQGVGTEAFF.